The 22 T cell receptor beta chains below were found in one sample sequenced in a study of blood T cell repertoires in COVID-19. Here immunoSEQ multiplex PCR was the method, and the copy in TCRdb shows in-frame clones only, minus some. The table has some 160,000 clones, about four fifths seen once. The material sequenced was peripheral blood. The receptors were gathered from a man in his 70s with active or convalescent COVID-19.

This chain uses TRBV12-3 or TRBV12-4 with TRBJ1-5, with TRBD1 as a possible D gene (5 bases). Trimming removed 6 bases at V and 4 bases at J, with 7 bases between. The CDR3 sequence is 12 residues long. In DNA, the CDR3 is TGTGCCAGCAGCCAGGGTAATCAGCCCCAGCATTTT. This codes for CASSQGNQPQHF.

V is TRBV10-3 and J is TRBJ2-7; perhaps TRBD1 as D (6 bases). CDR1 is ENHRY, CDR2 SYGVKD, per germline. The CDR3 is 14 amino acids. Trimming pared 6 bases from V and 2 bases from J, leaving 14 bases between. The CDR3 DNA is TGTGCCATCAGCACCGGGACACAAACCTACGAGCAGTACTTC. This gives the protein CAISTGTQTYEQYF.

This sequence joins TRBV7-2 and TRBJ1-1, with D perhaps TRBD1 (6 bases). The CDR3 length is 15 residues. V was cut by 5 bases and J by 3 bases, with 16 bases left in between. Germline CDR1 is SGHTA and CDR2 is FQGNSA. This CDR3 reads CASSPHQGSDTEAFF. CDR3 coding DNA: TGTGCCAGCAGCCCACACCAGGGGTCGGACACTGAAGCTTTCTTT.

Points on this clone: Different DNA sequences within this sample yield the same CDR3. The CDR3 protein is CASSIEGGAYNEQFF. The DNA for the CDR3 is TGTGCCAGTAGTATAGAAGGGGGGGCATACAATGAGCAGTTCTTC. This sequence joins TRBV19 and TRBJ2-1, with a tentative D call TRBD2 (7 bases). Trimming took off 0 bases at V and 4 bases at J, with 10 bases between the two ends. This CDR3 has 15 residues. Per the germline V gene, CDR1 is LNHDA and CDR2 is SQIVND (reference sequence).

CDR3 residues: CASSYPRFYGYTF. The CDR3 DNA reads as TGTGCCAGCAGTTACCCCAGGTTCTATGGCTACACCTTC. The V and J genes are TRBV6-2 or TRBV6-3 and TRBJ1-2, with D uncertain. Germline V CDR1 and CDR2: MNHEY, SVGEGT. CDR3 length: 13 residues. With 2 bases removed from V and 4 bases from J, the gap between germline ends came to 8 bases.

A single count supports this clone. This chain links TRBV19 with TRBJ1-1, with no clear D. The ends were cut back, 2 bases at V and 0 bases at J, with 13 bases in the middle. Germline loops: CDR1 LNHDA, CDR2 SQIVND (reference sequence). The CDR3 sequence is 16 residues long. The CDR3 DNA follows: TGTGCCAGTAGTATATACGGGGTAGGGATGAACACTGAAGCTTTCTTT. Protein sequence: CASSIYGVGMNTEAFF.

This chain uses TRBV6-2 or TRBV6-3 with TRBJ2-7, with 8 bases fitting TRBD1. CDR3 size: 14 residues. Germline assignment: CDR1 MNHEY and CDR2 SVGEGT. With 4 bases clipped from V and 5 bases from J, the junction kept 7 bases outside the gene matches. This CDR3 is CASSWGQEPDEQYF. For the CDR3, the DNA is TGTGCCAGCAGTTGGGGACAGGAACCTGACGAGCAGTACTTC.

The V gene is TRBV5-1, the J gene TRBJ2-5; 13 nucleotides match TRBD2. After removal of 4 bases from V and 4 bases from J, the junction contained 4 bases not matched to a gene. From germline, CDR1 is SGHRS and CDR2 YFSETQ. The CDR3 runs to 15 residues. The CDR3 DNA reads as TGCGCCAGCAGCCCGGGACTAGCGGGAAGAGAGACCCAGTACTTC. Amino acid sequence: CASSPGLAGRETQYF.

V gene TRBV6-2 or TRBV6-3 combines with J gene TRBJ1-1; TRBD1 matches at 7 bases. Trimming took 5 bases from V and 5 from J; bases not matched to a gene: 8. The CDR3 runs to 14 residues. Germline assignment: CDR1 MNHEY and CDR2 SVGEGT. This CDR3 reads CASSQIQGSTEAFF. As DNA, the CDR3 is TGTGCCAGCAGTCAGATACAGGGGTCGACTGAAGCTTTCTTT.

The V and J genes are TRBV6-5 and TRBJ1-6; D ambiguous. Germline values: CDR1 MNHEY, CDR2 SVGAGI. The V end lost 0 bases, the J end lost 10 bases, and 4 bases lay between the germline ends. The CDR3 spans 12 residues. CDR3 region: CASSYSRSPLHF. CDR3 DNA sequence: TGTGCCAGCAGTTACTCGAGATCACCCCTCCACTTT.

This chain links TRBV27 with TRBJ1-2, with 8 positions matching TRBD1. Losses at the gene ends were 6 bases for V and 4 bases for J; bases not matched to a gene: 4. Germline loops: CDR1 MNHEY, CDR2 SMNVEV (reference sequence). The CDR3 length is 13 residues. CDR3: CASRSGQAYGYTF. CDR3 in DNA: TGTGCCAGCAGATCGGGACAGGCCTATGGCTACACCTTC.

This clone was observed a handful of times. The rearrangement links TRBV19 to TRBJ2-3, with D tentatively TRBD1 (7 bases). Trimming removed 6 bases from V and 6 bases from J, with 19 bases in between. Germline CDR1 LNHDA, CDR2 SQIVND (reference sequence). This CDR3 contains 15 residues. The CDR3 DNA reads TGTGCCAGTAGCAATGGACAGGCCGCGGGGGATACGCAGTATTTT. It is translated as CASSNGQAAGDTQYF.

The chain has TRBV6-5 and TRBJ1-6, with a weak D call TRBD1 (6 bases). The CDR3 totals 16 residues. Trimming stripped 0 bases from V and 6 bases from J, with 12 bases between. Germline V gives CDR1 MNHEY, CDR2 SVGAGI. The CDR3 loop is CASSYSNRAGNSPLHF. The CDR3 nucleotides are TGTGCCAGCAGTTACTCGAACAGGGCGGGTAATTCACCCCTCCACTTT.

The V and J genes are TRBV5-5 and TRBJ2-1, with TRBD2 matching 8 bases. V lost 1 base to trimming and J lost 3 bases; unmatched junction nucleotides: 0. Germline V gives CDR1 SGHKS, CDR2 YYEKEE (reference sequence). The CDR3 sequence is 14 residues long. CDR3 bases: TGTGCCAGCAGCTTGACTAGCGGCTACAATGAGCAGTTCTTC. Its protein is CASSLTSGYNEQFF. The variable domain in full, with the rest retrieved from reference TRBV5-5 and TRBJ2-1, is DAGVTQSPTHLIKTRGQQVTLRCSPISGHKSVSWYQQVLGQGPQFIFQYYEKEERGRGNFPDRFSARQFPNYSSELNVNALLLGDSALYLCASSLTSGYNEQFFGPGTRLTVL.

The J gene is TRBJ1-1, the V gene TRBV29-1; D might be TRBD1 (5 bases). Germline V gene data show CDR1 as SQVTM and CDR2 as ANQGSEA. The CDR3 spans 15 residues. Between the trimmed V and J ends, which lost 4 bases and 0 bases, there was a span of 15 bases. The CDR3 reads CSVVRQGGLNTEAFF. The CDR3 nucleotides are TGCAGCGTTGTTAGGCAGGGAGGCTTGAACACTGAAGCTTTCTTT.

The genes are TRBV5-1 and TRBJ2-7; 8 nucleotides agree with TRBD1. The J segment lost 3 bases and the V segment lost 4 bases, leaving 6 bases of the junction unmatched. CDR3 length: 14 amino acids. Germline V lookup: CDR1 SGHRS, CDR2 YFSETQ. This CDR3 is CASSRIGQGYEQYF. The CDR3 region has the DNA TGCGCCAGCAGCCGAATAGGACAGGGCTACGAGCAGTACTTC.

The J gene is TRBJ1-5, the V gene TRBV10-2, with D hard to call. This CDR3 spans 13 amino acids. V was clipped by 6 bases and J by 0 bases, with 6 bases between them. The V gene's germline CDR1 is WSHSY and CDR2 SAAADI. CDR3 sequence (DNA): TGCGCCAGCAGGGCCAATAGCAATCAGCCCCAGCATTTT. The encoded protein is CASRANSNQPQHF.

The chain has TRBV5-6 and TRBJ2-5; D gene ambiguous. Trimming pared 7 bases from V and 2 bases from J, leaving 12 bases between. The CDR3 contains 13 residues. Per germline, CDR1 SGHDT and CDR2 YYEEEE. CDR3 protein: CASGLGWQETQYF. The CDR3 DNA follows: TGTGCCAGCGGGCTTGGGTGGCAAGAGACCCAGTACTTC. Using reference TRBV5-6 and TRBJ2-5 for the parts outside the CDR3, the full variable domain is DAGVTQSPTHLIKTRGQQVTLRCSPKSGHDTVSWYQQALGQGPQFIFQYYEEEERQRGNFPDRFSGHQFPNYSSELNVNALLLGDSALYLCASGLGWQETQYFGPGTRLLVL.

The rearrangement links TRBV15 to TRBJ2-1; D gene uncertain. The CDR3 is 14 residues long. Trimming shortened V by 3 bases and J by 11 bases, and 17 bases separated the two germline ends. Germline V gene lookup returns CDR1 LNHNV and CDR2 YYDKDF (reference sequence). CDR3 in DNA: TGTGCCACCAGCAGGCCTGCCGGTGCTGGTAAGCAGTTCTTC. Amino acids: CATSRPAGAGKQFF.

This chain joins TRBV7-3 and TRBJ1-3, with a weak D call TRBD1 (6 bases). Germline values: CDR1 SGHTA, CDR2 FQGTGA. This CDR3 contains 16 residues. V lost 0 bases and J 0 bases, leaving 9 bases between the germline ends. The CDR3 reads CASSLTGTISGNTIYF. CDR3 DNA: TGTGCCAGCAGCTTAACCGGGACAATCTCTGGAAACACCATATATTTT.

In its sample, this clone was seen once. Here the CDR3 reads CASSPSSDEQFF. The CDR3 bases are TGTGCCAGCTCACCATCGTCCGATGAGCAGTTCTTC. The chain has TRBV18 and TRBJ2-1; D is unresolved. Germline V gene lookup returns CDR1 KGHSH and CDR2 LQKENI. The V gene lost 2 bases and the J gene lost 8 bases, with 7 bases spanning the gap. CDR3 length equals 12 residues.

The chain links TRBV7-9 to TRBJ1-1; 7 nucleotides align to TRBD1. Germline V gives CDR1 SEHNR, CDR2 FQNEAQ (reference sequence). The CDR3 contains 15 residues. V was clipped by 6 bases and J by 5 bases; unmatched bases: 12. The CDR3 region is CASSHEGRGLTEAFF. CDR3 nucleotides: TGTGCCAGCAGTCATGAGGGCAGGGGGTTGACTGAAGCTTTCTTT. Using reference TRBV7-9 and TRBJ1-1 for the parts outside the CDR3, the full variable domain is DTGVSQNPRHKITKRGQNVTFRCDPISEHNRLYWYRQTLGQGPEFLTYFQNEAQLEKSRLLSDRFSAERPKGSFSTLEIQRTEQGDSAMYLCASSHEGRGLTEAFFGQGTRLTVV.